This paragraph reports one T cell receptor beta chain. Method: immunoSEQ multiplex PCR; TCRdb's copy keeps in-frame clones and lacks some. The sample carries hundreds of thousands of clones, 90% to 96% recorded once. The data stem from a study of shared clonotypes between healthy human individuals. The CDR3 is 12 amino acids. Trimming took 6 bases from V and 12 from J, leaving 15 bases between them. The V gene's germline CDR1 is SGHVS and CDR2 FNYEAQ. This chain links TRBV7-6 with TRBJ2-1; D is unclear. The origin of this receptor is a woman aged 30 to 39 in good health. Sequencing used naive CD4+ T cells sorted from blood. Described subset: CD45RA+ positively selected. The CDR3 loop reads CASSRGLTRQFF. CDR3 coding DNA: TGTGCCAGCAGTCGCGGATTAACGAGGCAGTTCTTC.